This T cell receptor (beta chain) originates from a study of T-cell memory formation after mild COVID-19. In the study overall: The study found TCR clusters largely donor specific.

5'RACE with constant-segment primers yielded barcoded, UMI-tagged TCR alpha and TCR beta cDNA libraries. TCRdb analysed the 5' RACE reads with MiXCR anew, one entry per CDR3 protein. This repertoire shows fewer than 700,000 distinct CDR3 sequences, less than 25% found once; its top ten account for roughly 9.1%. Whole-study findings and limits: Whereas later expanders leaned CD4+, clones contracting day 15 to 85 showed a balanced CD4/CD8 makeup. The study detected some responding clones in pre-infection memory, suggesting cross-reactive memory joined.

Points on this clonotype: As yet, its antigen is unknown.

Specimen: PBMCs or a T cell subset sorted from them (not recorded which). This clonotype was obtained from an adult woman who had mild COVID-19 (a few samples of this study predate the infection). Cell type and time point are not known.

For the CDR3, the DNA is TGTGCCAGCAGCCCTAGCGAGGGAGCAGATACGCAGTATTTT. Translated: CASSPSEGADTQYF. The chain couples TRBV7-6 to TRBJ2-3; a possible D gene is TRBD2 (6 bases). The CDR3 consists of 14 residues. Germline V lookup: CDR1 SGHVS, CDR2 FNYEAQ. With 5 bases removed from V and 4 bases from J, the gap between germline ends came to 13 bases.